A single sample gave rise to the 31 T cell receptor beta chains below, sequenced in a study of Ad26.COV2.S vaccination and SARS-CoV-2 variants. Profiling relied on immunoSEQ multiplex PCR, and the TCRdb table lists in-frame clones only, not all of them. The sample carries about 680,000 clones, roughly 90% recorded once. The sample's treatment: some 19 received Ad26.COV2.S at low or high dose, single or two shots; several received placebo; per-sample allocation not given. Material that was analyzed had been drawn on day 63 after the first vaccine or placebo injection. Sample: peripheral blood, taken in a trial of Ad26.COV2.S vaccine versus placebo. Receptors were obtained from a person aged 18-65 years who received the Ad26.COV2.S COVID-19 vaccine or a placebo.

CDR3 bases: TGTGCCAGCAGTAGGGGAATCCCCGGGGAGCTGTTTTTT. It encodes CASSRGIPGELFF. The chain employs TRBV27 and TRBJ2-2; D may be TRBD1 (5 bases). Germline CDR1 is MNHEY and CDR2 is SMNVEV (reference sequence). Trimming removed 5 bases at V and 6 bases at J, with 10 bases between. This CDR3 region has 13 residues.

The chain is built from TRBV12-1 and TRBJ1-2; no check of the table's D call, TRBD1, against the DNA was made. TRBV12-1 is annotated as a pseudogene. The CDR3 has 17 amino acids. The CDR3 is CASSRPTEDRGGDGYTF. In nucleotides, the CDR3 is TGTGCCAGCAGCCGGCCCACGGAGGACAGGGGAGGGGATGGCTACACCTTC.

This chain connects TRBV7-3 to TRBJ1-3; TRBD1 matches at 7 bases. With 5 bases clipped from V and 0 bases from J, the junction kept 1 base outside the gene matches. This CDR3 has 14 amino acids. Germline V gene data show CDR1 as SGHTA and CDR2 as FQGTGA. This CDR3 reads CASSPGGSGNTIYF. CDR3 DNA: TGTGCCAGCAGCCCAGGGGGCTCTGGAAACACCATATATTTT.

This chain uses TRBV12-3 or TRBV12-4 with TRBJ1-5; D not certain. The CDR3 loop spans 12 amino acids. Trimming left V 6 bases short and J 6 bases short, with 9 bases between. This chain's CDR3 is CASRWSGQPQHF. The CDR3, as DNA: TGTGCCAGCAGATGGTCGGGTCAGCCCCAGCATTTT.

This clone has only a few counts. The J gene is TRBJ2-2, the V gene TRBV10-2; no firm D call. The V and J ends lost 2 bases and 3 bases respectively, with 4 bases between them. Germline loops: CDR1 WSHSY, CDR2 SAAADI. This CDR3 region has 13 residues. The CDR3 loop reads CASSEGYTGELFF. As DNA, the CDR3 is TGCGCCAGCAGTGAGGGGTACACCGGGGAGCTGTTTTTT.

The rearrangement joins TRBV5-4 to TRBJ2-1, with 10 nucleotides matching TRBD2. J was trimmed by 9 bases and V by 4 bases; bases with no gene match: 10. CDR1 and CDR2 from the germline V gene are SGHNT and YYREEE (reference sequence). This CDR3 has 15 amino acids. CDR3 DNA sequence: TGTGCCAGCAGCCTCGGAAGCGGGAGGGCCACTGAGCAGTTCTTC. This encodes CASSLGSGRATEQFF.

This clone appeared a few times. The rearrangement links TRBV11-2 to TRBJ1-3, with D perhaps matching TRBD1 (5 bases). Trimming removed 3 bases from V and 0 bases from J, with 12 bases in between. The germline V gene has CDR1 SGHAT and CDR2 FQNNGV. The CDR3 loop spans 16 amino acids. The DNA of the CDR3 is TGTGCCAGCAGCTTTGTGGGACGGAGCTCTGGAAACACCATATATTTT. It yields the protein CASSFVGRSSGNTIYF.

The gene calls are TRBV24-1 and TRBJ2-1; TRBD2 matches at 9 bases. The CDR3 extends over 16 amino acids. V gave up 1 base and J gave up 4 bases; unmatched junction bases: 4. CDR1 KGHDR and CDR2 SFDVKD come from the germline V gene. CDR3 DNA: TGTGCCACCAGTGATTTACGACTAGCGGAGTACAATGAGCAGTTCTTC. It yields the protein CATSDLRLAEYNEQFF.

The rearrangement uses TRBV11-3 and TRBJ2-2; 9 bases agree with TRBD1. This CDR3 is built from 16 residues. Germline V CDR1 and CDR2: SGHNT, YENEEA. V dropped 5 bases and J dropped 6; count of bases not matched to a gene: 10. CDR3 in amino acids: CASSPRTGGVAGELFF. The DNA of the CDR3 is TGTGCCAGCAGCCCTCGAACAGGGGGCGTCGCCGGGGAGCTGTTTTTT. The full variable domain, in which reference TRBV11-3 and TRBJ2-2 provide the parts outside the CDR3, is EAGVVQSPRYKIIEKKQPVAFWCNPISGHNTLYWYLQNLGQGPELLIRYENEEAVDDSQLPKDRFSAERLKGVDSTLKIQPAELGDSAVYLCASSPRTGGVAGELFFGEGSRLTVL.

The gene calls are TRBV6-5 and TRBJ1-5; D is unresolved. The CDR3 has 14 amino acids. Germline V gene data show CDR1 as MNHEY and CDR2 as SVGAGI. V lost 5 bases, J lost 8 bases, and 16 bases lay in between. CDR3 DNA: TGTGCCAGCAGTCACACATCGCCCCCTAAGCCCCAGCATTTT. This codes for CASSHTSPPKPQHF.

The count of this clone is one. The CDR3 region is CASSWGGGTNEKLFF. CDR3 bases: TGTGCCAGCAGCTGGGGAGGTGGAACTAATGAAAAACTGTTTTTT. This chain links TRBV5-8 with TRBJ1-4; D not certain. The germline V gene has CDR1 SGHTS and CDR2 YDEGEE. V lost 3 bases, J lost 1 base, and 10 bases lay in between. The CDR3 has 15 residues.

V gene TRBV7-9 combines with J gene TRBJ1-6; D might be TRBD1 (5 bases). This CDR3 has 14 amino acids. Germline V gene lookup returns CDR1 SEHNR and CDR2 FQNEAQ (reference sequence). Trimming pared 7 bases from V and 7 bases from J, leaving 14 bases between. The CDR3: CASTGQAWNSPLHF. In DNA form, the CDR3 reads TGTGCCAGCACAGGGCAGGCGTGGAATTCACCCCTCCACTTT.

This chain joins TRBV2 and TRBJ2-1, with D possibly TRBD1 on 6 matching bases. With 7 bases removed from V and 6 bases from J, the gap between germline ends came to 16 bases. The CDR3 extends over 14 amino acids. Germline CDR1 is SNHLY and CDR2 is FYNNEI. CDR3 amino acids: CASTRQAESNEQFF. The CDR3, as DNA: TGTGCCAGCACCCGACAGGCCGAAAGCAATGAGCAGTTCTTC. The full variable domain, in which reference TRBV2 and TRBJ2-1 provide the parts outside the CDR3, is EPEVTQTPSHQVTQMGQEVILRCVPISNHLYFYWYRQILGQKVEFLVSFYNNEISEKSEIFDDQFSVERPDGSNFTLKIRSTKLEDSAMYFCASTRQAESNEQFFGPGTRLTVL.

V is TRBV6-5 and J is TRBJ2-7; D is uncertain. Looked up from germline, CDR1 is MNHEY and CDR2 is SVGAGI. This CDR3 comprises 14 residues. Trimming pared 5 bases from V and 0 bases from J, leaving 11 bases between. The CDR3 region has the DNA TGTGCCAGCAGTAGACTGGGCGCCTCCTACGAGCAGTACTTC. Its translation: CASSRLGASYEQYF.

About this clone: Distinct nucleotide sequences in the sample also encode this CDR3. V is TRBV19 and J is TRBJ2-7, with 7 bases identical to TRBD2. Germline CDR1 is LNHDA and CDR2 is SQIVND (reference sequence). The CDR3 loop spans 12 amino acids. V shed 5 bases, J shed 4 bases, and the junction held 2 bases outside the gene matches. CDR3 loop: CASSPGGYEQYF. The CDR3, as DNA: TGTGCCAGTAGTCCCGGGGGGTACGAGCAGTACTTC.

This rearrangement joins TRBV5-4 to TRBJ2-7; D gene uncertain. The CDR3 length is 12 residues. Germline loops: CDR1 SGHNT, CDR2 YYREEE (reference sequence). V was pared by 7 bases and J by 4 bases, with 12 bases between. CDR3 sequence (DNA): TGTGCCAGCTCCCTGGTCGGGTACGAGCAGTACTTC. This sequence encodes CASSLVGYEQYF.

The chain recombines TRBV4-2 with TRBJ2-4; 8 nucleotides line up with TRBD2. Germline V CDR1 and CDR2: LGHNA, YNFKEQ. The trim removed 7 bases at V and 1 base at J, leaving 15 bases unmatched. The CDR3 extends over 18 amino acids. CDR3 protein: CASINPNGGATAKNIQYF. For the CDR3, the DNA is TGTGCCAGCATCAACCCGAACGGGGGGGCAACGGCCAAAAACATTCAGTACTTC.

This chain uses TRBV2 with TRBJ1-1, with 8 bases fitting TRBD1. The CDR3 extends over 17 amino acids. V lost 6 bases to trimming and J lost 0 bases; unmatched junction nucleotides: 12. Germline lookup yields CDR1 SNHLY and CDR2 FYNNEI. Here the CDR3 DNA reads TGTGCCAGCAGGTCCTGGACAGGGACATTGATGAACACTGAAGCTTTCTTT. Translated, it gives CASRSWTGTLMNTEAFF.

The rearrangement joins TRBV18 to TRBJ2-6, with 11 positions matching TRBD1. Germline CDR1 and CDR2: KGHSH and LQKENI. The CDR3 has 18 residues. V shed 3 bases, J shed 0 bases, and the junction held 4 bases outside the gene matches. DNA of the CDR3: TGTGCCAGCTCACCCTGGGACAGGGGGATCTCTGGGGCCAACGTCCTGACTTTC. This translates into CASSPWDRGISGANVLTF.

This clone has a handful of counts. The chain is built from TRBV11-2 and TRBJ2-7; D unresolved. The CDR3 extends over 15 amino acids. Germline V gene sequence: CDR1 SGHAT, CDR2 FQNNGV. Deletions cut 5 bases from V and 3 bases from J, with 17 bases between. The CDR3 region has the DNA TGTGCCAGCAGCCCACTTGGACGAACACACTACGAGCAGTACTTC. Amino acid sequence: CASSPLGRTHYEQYF.

The chain carries TRBV7-9 and TRBJ2-1; 8 bases fit TRBD2. This CDR3 region has 18 residues. With V trimmed by 1 base and J by 4 bases, 12 bases remained unmatched. Germline CDR1 is SEHNR and CDR2 is FQNEAQ (reference sequence). The CDR3 nucleotides are TGTGCCAGCAGCTTAGAGCAGGCGGGAGGCTTAGTGTACAATGAGCAGTTCTTC. It codes for CASSLEQAGGLVYNEQFF.

The rearrangement links TRBV6-2 or TRBV6-3 to TRBJ2-7, with D maybe TRBD2 (5 bases). This CDR3 has 14 amino acids. Germline-derived CDR1 and CDR2 are MNHEY and SVGEGT. Trimming cost V 5 bases and J 1 base, with 12 bases left between them. This chain's CDR3 is CASSPRRGSYEQYF. CDR3 DNA: TGTGCCAGCAGTCCCCGAAGAGGGTCCTACGAGCAGTACTTC.

This chain connects TRBV20-1 to TRBJ2-1; possible D gene TRBD2, 5 bases. The CDR3 is 12 amino acids. The germline V gene encodes CDR1 DFQATT and CDR2 SNEGSKA (reference sequence). Trimming took off 3 bases at V and 5 bases at J, with 8 bases between the two ends. The CDR3 here is CSASGLHNEQFF. The CDR3 nucleotides are TGCAGTGCTAGTGGACTCCACAATGAGCAGTTCTTC.

The CDR3 spells CASSVDRGRSPLHF. CDR3 DNA: TGTGCCAGCAGTGTTGACAGGGGAAGATCACCCCTCCACTTT. V usage is TRBV6-4 and J usage is TRBJ1-6, with 8 bases lining up with TRBD1. Germline V lookup: CDR1 MRHNA, CDR2 SNTAGT. The CDR3 spans 14 residues. J was trimmed by 10 bases and V by 4 bases; bases with no gene match: 6.

The V and J genes are TRBV5-8 and TRBJ1-6, with D maybe TRBD1 (5 bases). The CDR3 has 16 residues. Trimming left V 3 bases short and J 7 bases short, with 17 bases between. The germline V gene has CDR1 SGHTS and CDR2 YDEGEE. Here the CDR3 reads CASSWGVGARNSPLHF. CDR3 nucleotide sequence: TGTGCCAGCAGCTGGGGGGTAGGGGCGCGGAATTCACCCCTCCACTTT.

This chain uses TRBV19 with TRBJ1-2; D ambiguous. Germline V gene data show CDR1 as LNHDA and CDR2 as SQIVND (reference sequence). The CDR3 covers 13 residues. V lost 5 bases, J lost 2 bases, and 9 bases lay in between. This CDR3 is CASSSTVNYGYTF. In nucleotides, the CDR3 is TGTGCCAGTAGTTCGACGGTAAACTATGGCTACACCTTC.

Concerning this clone: Additional DNA sequences in this sample encode the identical CDR3. This chain uses TRBV6-5 with TRBJ2-1; D might be TRBD2 (6 bases). The CDR3 runs 15 residues. Germline CDR1 MNHEY, CDR2 SVGAGI. V was pared by 5 bases and J by 0 bases, with 11 bases between. The CDR3 reads CASSLSGSSYNEQFF. The CDR3 nucleotides are TGTGCCAGCAGTCTTAGCGGTAGCTCCTACAATGAGCAGTTCTTC.

This chain joins TRBV5-5 and TRBJ2-1; 9 bases map to TRBD2. Germline loops: CDR1 SGHKS, CDR2 YYEKEE (reference sequence). This CDR3 comprises 16 residues. V dropped 0 bases and J dropped 5; count of bases not matched to a gene: 6. The CDR3 here is CASSLVGGRAHNEQFF. The CDR3 DNA sequence: TGTGCCAGCAGCTTGGTAGGCGGGAGGGCTCACAATGAGCAGTTCTTC.

The rearrangement uses TRBV7-2 and TRBJ2-6; D uncertain. CDR3 length: 14 amino acids. CDR1 SGHTA and CDR2 FQGNSA come from the germline V gene. V lost 8 bases and J lost 1, with 9 bases in between. CDR3 in DNA: TGTGCCAGCGCGTTGCCTTCTGGGGCCAACGTCCTGACTTTC. The encoded protein is CASALPSGANVLTF.

The DNA of the CDR3 is TGTGCCAGCAGCGATAGACTAGCAAGCGACGAGCAGTACTTC. It encodes CASSDRLASDEQYF. The chain employs TRBV9 and TRBJ2-7, with 7 positions matching TRBD2. The V and J ends lost 3 bases and 5 bases, in that order; junction bases with no gene match: 8. Per the germline V gene, CDR1 is SGDLS and CDR2 is YYNGEE. The CDR3 has 14 amino acids.

The chain uses TRBV6-5 and TRBJ2-1; perhaps TRBD1 as D (5 bases). CDR3 size: 14 residues. V was cut by 6 bases and J by 8 bases, with 17 bases left in between. Germline lookup yields CDR1 MNHEY and CDR2 SVGAGI. The CDR3 sequence: CASRPFWGGDEQFF. CDR3 nucleotides: TGTGCCAGCAGGCCCTTTTGGGGCGGAGATGAGCAGTTCTTC.